This T cell receptor (beta chain) derives from a study of patients and donors after allogeneic stem cell transplantation. CDR3 length: 14 amino acids. Germline V CDR1 and CDR2: SGHDT, YYEEEE. V was trimmed by 1 base and J by 5 bases, leaving 12 bases between them. TCRdb re-called the RT-PCR reads with MiXCR, one entry per CDR3 protein. The data contain 390,000 or so distinct CDR3 sequences, about a sixth of them seen just once; the ten biggest clones take up less than 9.5%. The chain recombines TRBV5-6 with TRBJ1-1; D remains ambiguous. This clonotype originated in a human donor who was either an allogeneic HSCT recipient or a stem cell or donor lymphocyte infusion donor (not recorded which). It is not recorded whose cells these are; they may come from a transplant donor. The sequencing input was blood, either unsorted or a sorted T cell fraction (not recorded which). The CDR3 DNA sequence: TGTGCCAGCAGCTTGAGGGTCCTAGTTACTGAAGCTTTCTTT. Encoded protein: CASSLRVLVTEAFF.